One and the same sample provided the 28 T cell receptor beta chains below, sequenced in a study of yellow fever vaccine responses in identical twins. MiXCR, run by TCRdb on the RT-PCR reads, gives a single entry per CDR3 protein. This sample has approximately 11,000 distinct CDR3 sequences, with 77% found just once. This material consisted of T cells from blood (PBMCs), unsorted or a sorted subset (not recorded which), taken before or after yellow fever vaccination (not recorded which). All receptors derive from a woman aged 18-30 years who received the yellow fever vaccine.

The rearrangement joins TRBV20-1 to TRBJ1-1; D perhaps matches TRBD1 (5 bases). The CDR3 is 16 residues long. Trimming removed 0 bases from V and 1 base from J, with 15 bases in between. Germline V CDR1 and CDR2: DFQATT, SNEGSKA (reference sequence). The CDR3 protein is CSAREPVQGRNTEAFF. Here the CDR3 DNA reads TGCAGTGCTAGAGAGCCCGTTCAGGGACGGAACACTGAAGCTTTCTTT.

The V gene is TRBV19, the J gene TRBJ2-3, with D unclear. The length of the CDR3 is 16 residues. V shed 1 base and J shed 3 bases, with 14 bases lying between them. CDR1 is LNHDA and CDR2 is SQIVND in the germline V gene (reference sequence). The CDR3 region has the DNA TGTGCCAGTAGTATAGTTGTGACACAATGGACAGATACGCAGTATTTT. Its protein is CASSIVVTQWTDTQYF.

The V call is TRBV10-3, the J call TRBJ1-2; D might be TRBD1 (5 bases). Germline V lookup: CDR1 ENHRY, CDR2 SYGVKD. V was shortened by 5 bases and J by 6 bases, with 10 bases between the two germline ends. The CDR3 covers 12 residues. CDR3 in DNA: TGTGCCATCAGTACGGGGGGGGATGGCTACACCTTC. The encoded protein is CAISTGGDGYTF.

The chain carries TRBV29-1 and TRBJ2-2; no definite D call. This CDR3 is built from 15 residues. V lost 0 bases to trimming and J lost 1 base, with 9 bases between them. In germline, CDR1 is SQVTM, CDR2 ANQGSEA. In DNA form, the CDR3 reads TGCAGCGTTGAAGATAACAGATTGAACACCGGGGAGCTGTTTTTT. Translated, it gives CSVEDNRLNTGELFF.

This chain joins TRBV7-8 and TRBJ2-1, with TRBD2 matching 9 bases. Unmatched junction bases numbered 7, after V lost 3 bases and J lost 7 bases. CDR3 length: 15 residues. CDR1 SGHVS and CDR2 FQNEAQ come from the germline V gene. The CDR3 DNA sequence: TGTGCCAGCAGCTTCCTAGCGGGAAGGTCTAATGAGCAGTTCTTC. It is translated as CASSFLAGRSNEQFF.

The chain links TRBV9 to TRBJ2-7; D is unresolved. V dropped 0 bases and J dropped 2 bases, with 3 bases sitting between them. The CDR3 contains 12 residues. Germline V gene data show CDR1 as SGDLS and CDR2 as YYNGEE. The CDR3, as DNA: TGTGCCAGCAGCGTAGCGACCTACGAGCAGTACTTC. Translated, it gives CASSVATYEQYF.

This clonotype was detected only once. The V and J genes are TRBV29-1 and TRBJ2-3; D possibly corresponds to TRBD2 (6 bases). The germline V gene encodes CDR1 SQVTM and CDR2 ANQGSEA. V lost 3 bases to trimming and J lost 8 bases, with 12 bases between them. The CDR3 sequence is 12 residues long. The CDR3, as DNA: TGCAGCGTTGAGGATCGGGGAGGTACGCAGTATTTT. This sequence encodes CSVEDRGGTQYF.

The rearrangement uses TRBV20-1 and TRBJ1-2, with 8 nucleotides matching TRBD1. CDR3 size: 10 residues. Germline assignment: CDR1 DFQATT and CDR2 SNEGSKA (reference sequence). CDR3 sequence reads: CKVRGLGYTF. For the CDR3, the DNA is TGCAAAGTCAGGGGGCTAGGCTACACCTTC.

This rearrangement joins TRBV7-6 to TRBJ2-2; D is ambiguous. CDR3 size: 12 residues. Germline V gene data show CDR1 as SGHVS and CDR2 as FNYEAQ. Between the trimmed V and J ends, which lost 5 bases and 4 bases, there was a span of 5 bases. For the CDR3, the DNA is TGTGCCAGCAGCCCAAGCACCGGGGAGCTGTTTTTT. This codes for CASSPSTGELFF.

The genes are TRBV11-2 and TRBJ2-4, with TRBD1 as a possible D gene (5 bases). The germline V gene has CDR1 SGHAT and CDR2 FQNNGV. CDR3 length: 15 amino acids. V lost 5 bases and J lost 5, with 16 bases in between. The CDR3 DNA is TGTGCCAGCAGCGACAAGACAGCCCTCGAAAACATTCAGTACTTC. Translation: CASSDKTALENIQYF.

The DNA for the CDR3 is TGTGCCAGACAGGGCAGCAAGGGGTCGACCGGGGAGCTGTTTTTT. Protein sequence: CARQGSKGSTGELFF. V and J are TRBV2 and TRBJ2-2, with D possibly matching TRBD1 (6 bases). Germline assignment: CDR1 SNHLY and CDR2 FYNNEI. The CDR3 extends over 15 amino acids. Trimming pared 9 bases from V and 5 bases from J, leaving 19 bases between.

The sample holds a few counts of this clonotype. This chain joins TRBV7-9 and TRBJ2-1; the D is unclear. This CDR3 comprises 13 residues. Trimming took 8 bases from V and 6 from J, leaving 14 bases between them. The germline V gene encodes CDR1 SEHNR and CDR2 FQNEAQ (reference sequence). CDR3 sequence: CASQERTGNEQFF. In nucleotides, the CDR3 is TGTGCCAGCCAAGAAAGAACCGGCAATGAGCAGTTCTTC.

CDR3 in amino acids: CASSTDLSSYNEQFF. The DNA for the CDR3 is TGTGCCAGCAGCACGGACTTAAGCTCCTACAATGAGCAGTTCTTC. The rearrangement uses TRBV5-6 and TRBJ2-1; a weak D match, TRBD2 (5 bases). The V end lost 4 bases, the J end lost 0 bases, and 11 bases lay between the germline ends. Germline V CDR1 and CDR2: SGHDT, YYEEEE. CDR3 length: 15 amino acids.

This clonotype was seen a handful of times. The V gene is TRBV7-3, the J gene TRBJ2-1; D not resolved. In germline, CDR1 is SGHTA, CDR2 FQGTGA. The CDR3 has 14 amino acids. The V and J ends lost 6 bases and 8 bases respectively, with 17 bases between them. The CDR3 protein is CASRSPGGTYEQFF. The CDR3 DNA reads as TGTGCCAGCAGGTCGCCGGGCGGTACATATGAGCAGTTCTTC.

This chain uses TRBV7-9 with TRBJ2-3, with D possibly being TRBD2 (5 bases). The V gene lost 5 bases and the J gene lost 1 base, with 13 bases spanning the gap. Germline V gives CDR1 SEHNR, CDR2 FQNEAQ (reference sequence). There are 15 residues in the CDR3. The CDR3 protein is CASSPTLRGTDTQYF. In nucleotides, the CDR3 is TGTGCCAGCAGCCCGACCCTGAGGGGCACAGATACGCAGTATTTT.

The CDR3 here is CASSLALAGYNEQFF. As DNA, the CDR3 is TGTGCCAGCAGCTTGGCGCTAGCGGGATACAATGAGCAGTTCTTC. The J gene is TRBJ2-1, the V gene TRBV5-5; 9 bases match TRBD2. Germline loops: CDR1 SGHKS, CDR2 YYEKEE (reference sequence). The V and J ends lost 0 bases and 4 bases, in that order; junction bases with no gene match: 2. The length of the CDR3 is 15 residues. Full variable domain (missing parts from reference TRBV5-5 and TRBJ2-1): DAGVTQSPTHLIKTRGQQVTLRCSPISGHKSVSWYQQVLGQGPQFIFQYYEKEERGRGNFPDRFSARQFPNYSSELNVNALLLGDSALYLCASSLALAGYNEQFFGPGTRLTVL.

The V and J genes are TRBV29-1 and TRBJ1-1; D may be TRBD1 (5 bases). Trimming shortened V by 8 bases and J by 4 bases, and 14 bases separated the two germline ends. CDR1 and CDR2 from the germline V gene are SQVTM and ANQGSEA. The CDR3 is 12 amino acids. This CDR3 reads CSTGMGTTEAFF. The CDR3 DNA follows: TGCAGCACCGGGATGGGGACCACTGAAGCTTTCTTT.

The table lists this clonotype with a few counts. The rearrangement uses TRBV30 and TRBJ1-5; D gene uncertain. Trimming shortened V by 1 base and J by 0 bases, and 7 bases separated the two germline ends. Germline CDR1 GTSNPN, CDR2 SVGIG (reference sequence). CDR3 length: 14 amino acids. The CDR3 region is CAWSGRGSNQPQHF. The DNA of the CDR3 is TGTGCCTGGAGTGGTCGAGGTAGCAATCAGCCCCAGCATTTT.

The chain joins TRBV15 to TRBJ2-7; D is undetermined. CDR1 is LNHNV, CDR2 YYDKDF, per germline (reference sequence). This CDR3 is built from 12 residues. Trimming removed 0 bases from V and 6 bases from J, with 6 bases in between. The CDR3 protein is CATSRDSFEQYF. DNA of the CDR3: TGTGCCACCAGCAGAGACTCTTTCGAGCAGTACTTC.

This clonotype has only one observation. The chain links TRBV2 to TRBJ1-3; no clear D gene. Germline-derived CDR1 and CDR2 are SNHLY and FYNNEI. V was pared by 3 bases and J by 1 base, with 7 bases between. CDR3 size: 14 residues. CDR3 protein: CASSEVGSGNTIYF. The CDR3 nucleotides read TGTGCCAGCAGTGAGGTTGGGTCTGGAAACACCATATATTTT.

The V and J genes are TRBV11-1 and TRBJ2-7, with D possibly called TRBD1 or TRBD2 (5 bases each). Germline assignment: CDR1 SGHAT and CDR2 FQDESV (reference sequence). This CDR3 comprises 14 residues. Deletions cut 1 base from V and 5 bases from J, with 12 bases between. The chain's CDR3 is CASSLGDARHEQYF. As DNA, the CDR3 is TGTGCCAGCAGCTTAGGGGACGCACGTCACGAGCAGTACTTC.

For the CDR3, the DNA is TGTGCCAGCAGCCAATACCTCGGACAGGGTAGCAATCAGCCCCAGCATTTT. Its protein is CASSQYLGQGSNQPQHF. V is TRBV16 and J is TRBJ1-5; TRBD1 agrees at 8 bases. CDR1 KGHSY and CDR2 FQNENV come from the germline V gene. Trimming at V came to 1 base and at J to 0 bases, leaving 5 bases not matched to a gene. This CDR3 spans 17 amino acids.

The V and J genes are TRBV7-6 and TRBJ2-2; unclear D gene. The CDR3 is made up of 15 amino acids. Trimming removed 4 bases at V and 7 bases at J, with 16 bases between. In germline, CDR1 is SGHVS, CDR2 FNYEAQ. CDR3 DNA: TGTGCCAGCAGCTCCTCCGCGTTTGCGGACGGGGAGCTGTTTTTT. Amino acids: CASSSSAFADGELFF.

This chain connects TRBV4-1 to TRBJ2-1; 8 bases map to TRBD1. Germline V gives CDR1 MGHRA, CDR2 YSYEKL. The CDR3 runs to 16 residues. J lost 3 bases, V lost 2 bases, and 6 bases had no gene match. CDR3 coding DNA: TGCGCCAGCAGCCAACCGTCGGGACAGGTCTACAATGAGCAGTTCTTC. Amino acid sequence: CASSQPSGQVYNEQFF.

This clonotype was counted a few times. CDR3 in DNA: TGTGCCAGCAGTTTGGGACAGGGGGCAATGTACGAGCAGTACGTC. It is translated as CASSLGQGAMYEQYV. This sequence joins TRBV28 and TRBJ2-7; TRBD1 agrees at 12 bases. In germline, CDR1 is MDHEN, CDR2 SYDVKM. V lost 3 bases to trimming and J lost 4 bases; unmatched junction nucleotides: 4. CDR3 size: 15 residues.

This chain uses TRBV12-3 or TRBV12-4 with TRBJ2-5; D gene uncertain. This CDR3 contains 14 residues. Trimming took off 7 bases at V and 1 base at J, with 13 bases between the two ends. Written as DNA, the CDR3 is TGTGCCAGCACTTCCTGGGCAGTCCAAGAGACCCAGTACTTC. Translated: CASTSWAVQETQYF.

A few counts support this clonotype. CDR3 DNA: TGCGCCAGCAGCTTTTCCCGGGACTTCGGCTATGGCTACACCTTC. This encodes CASSFSRDFGYGYTF. The chain is built from TRBV5-1 and TRBJ1-2; maybe TRBD1 (5 bases). The CDR3 consists of 15 residues. Germline V gene sequence: CDR1 SGHRS, CDR2 YFSETQ. The germline V and J ends were trimmed by 2 bases and 4 bases, with 15 bases remaining between them.

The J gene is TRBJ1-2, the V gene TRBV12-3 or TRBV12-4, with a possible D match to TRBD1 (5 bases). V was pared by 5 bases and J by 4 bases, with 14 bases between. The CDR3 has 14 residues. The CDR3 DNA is TGTGCCAGCAGTCAGGGACCTGGGACCTATGGCTACACCTTC. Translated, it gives CASSQGPGTYGYTF.